This T cell receptor beta chain was sequenced in a study of T-cell memory formation after mild COVID-19. The CDR3 is 15 amino acids. CDR1 and CDR2 from the germline V gene are SGHTA and FQGTGA. V gave up 5 bases and J gave up 8 bases, with 21 bases separating them. One entry per CDR3 protein results from TCRdb running MiXCR on the 5' RACE reads. The sample lists 30,000 to 35,000 distinct CDR3 sequences, around a fifth occurring once. This chain links TRBV7-3 with TRBJ1-1, with D hard to call. Material for sequencing was PBMCs or a T cell subset sorted from them (not recorded which). This clonotype was obtained from an adult who had mild COVID-19 (a few samples of this study predate the infection). Cell type and time point are not known. Here the CDR3 DNA reads TGTGCCAGCAGCCCTAACCCGGACGTCCTGGGGGAAGCTTTCTTT. This sequence encodes CASSPNPDVLGEAFF.